These 20 T cell receptor beta chains were all obtained from the same sample, sequenced in a study of blood T cells in healthy people across ages. A J-beta primer mix and a sample-barcoded 5' primer were used in a second PCR of about 6 to 12 cycles. TCRdb recomputed calls from the 5' RACE reads with MiXCR, one row per CDR3 protein. The table lists some 550,000 distinct CDR3 sequences, more than 45% of them singletons, with around 24% in the top ten. Sequenced input: blood. The receptors were sampled from a man older than 75 in good health.

This clonotype was counted only a few times. The J gene is TRBJ2-1, the V gene TRBV7-2, with 8 bases lining up with TRBD2. Germline V CDR1 and CDR2: SGHTA, FQGNSA. The length of the CDR3 is 16 residues. With 3 bases clipped from V and 2 bases from J, the junction kept 6 bases outside the gene matches. CDR3 in DNA: TGTGCCAGCAGCTTCCTACGGGGGGGCACCTACAATGAGCAGTTCTTC. It encodes CASSFLRGGTYNEQFF.

The table lists this clonotype with a few counts. The chain is built from TRBV27 and TRBJ2-1, with TRBD1 identical over 9 bases. The V and J ends lost 1 base and 7 bases, in that order; junction bases with no gene match: 5. The CDR3 sequence is 15 residues long. The germline V gene has CDR1 MNHEY and CDR2 SMNVEV (reference sequence). CDR3 loop: CASSLLGTGLNEQFF. In DNA form, the CDR3 reads TGTGCCAGCAGTTTATTAGGGACAGGGCTGAATGAGCAGTTCTTC.

The gene calls are TRBV7-2 and TRBJ2-6; a possible D gene is TRBD2 (5 bases). Trimming left V 5 bases short and J 7 bases short, with 18 bases between. The CDR3 has 16 amino acids. Germline lookup yields CDR1 SGHTA and CDR2 FQGNSA. CDR3 loop: CASSPLWSGGANVLTF. CDR3 DNA sequence: TGTGCCAGCAGCCCGCTCTGGTCCGGAGGCGCCAACGTCCTGACTTTC.

Of note for this clonotype: Given a much more abundant clone one base away, this may be a read error. This sequence joins TRBV7-9 and TRBJ2-1, with 12 bases that match TRBD2. V was pared by 8 bases and J by 4 bases, with 9 bases of the junction left unmatched. The length of the CDR3 is 16 residues. The germline V gene has CDR1 SEHNR and CDR2 FQNEAQ (reference sequence). CDR3 sequence reads: CASGPPTSGGYNEQFF. CDR3 DNA: TGTGCCAGCGGCCCTCCGACTAGCGGGGGATACAATGAGCAGTTCTTC. The full variable domain, in which reference TRBV7-9 and TRBJ2-1 provide the parts outside the CDR3, is DTGVSQNPRHKITKRGQNVTFRCDPISEHNRLYWYRQTLGQGPEFLTYFQNEAQLEKSRLLSDRFSAERPKGSFSTLEIQRTEQGDSAMYLCASGPPTSGGYNEQFFGPGTRLTVL.

In this sample, this clonotype turned up a few times. This rearrangement joins TRBV4-3 to TRBJ1-1; TRBD1 matches 9 bases. After removal of 3 bases from V and 4 bases from J, the junction contained 3 bases not matched to a gene. The CDR3 is 14 amino acids. From germline, CDR1 is LGHNA and CDR2 YSLEER. As DNA, the CDR3 is TGCGCCAGCAGCCAGACAGGGGGAAGCACTGAAGCTTTCTTT. Its protein is CASSQTGGSTEAFF.

The chain uses TRBV14 and TRBJ2-2; D gene ambiguous. Trimming cost V 4 bases and J 4 bases, with 10 bases left between them. This CDR3 has 14 residues. CDR1 SGHDN and CDR2 FVKESK come from the germline V gene. CDR3 protein: CASSLAALTGELFF. The CDR3 coding sequence is TGTGCCAGCAGCCTGGCAGCCCTCACCGGGGAGCTGTTTTTT. Full variable domain (missing parts from reference TRBV14 and TRBJ2-2): EAGVTQFPSHSVIEKGQTVTLRCDPISGHDNLYWYRRVMGKEIKFLLHFVKESKQDESGMPNNRFLAERTGGTYSTLKVQPAELEDSGVYFCASSLAALTGELFFGEGSRLTVL.

This sequence joins TRBV3-1 and TRBJ1-2, with 9 bases lining up with TRBD1. In germline, CDR1 is LGHDT, CDR2 YNNKEL (reference sequence). V trimming: 0 bases; J trimming: 7 bases; junction bases outside the gene matches: 6. The CDR3 has 15 amino acids. The CDR3 loop reads CASSQEGDRVRGYTF. The CDR3 DNA sequence: TGTGCCAGCAGCCAAGAGGGGGACAGGGTTCGTGGCTACACCTTC.

Ten or more counts support this clonotype. This rearrangement joins TRBV7-9 to TRBJ2-1; 10 bases align to TRBD1. This CDR3 comprises 15 residues. Germline lookup yields CDR1 SEHNR and CDR2 FQNEAQ (reference sequence). Trimming took 6 bases from V and 8 from J; bases not matched to a gene: 10. The CDR3 DNA is TGTGCCAGCAGAGACCGGGACAGGGGCTCCCATGAGCAGTTCTTC. It is translated as CASRDRDRGSHEQFF.

The chain carries TRBV9 and TRBJ2-3, with 7 bases that match TRBD2. This CDR3 is built from 15 residues. The junction had 10 bases not matched to a gene; V was cut back by 2 bases and J by 7 bases. CDR1 SGDLS and CDR2 YYNGEE come from the germline V gene. The CDR3 protein is CASSVQAGRANTQYF. The CDR3 DNA follows: TGTGCCAGCAGCGTCCAAGCGGGACGGGCAAATACGCAGTATTTT.

In its sample, this clonotype was seen a few times. The chain has TRBV18 and TRBJ2-5; D possibly corresponds to TRBD2 (6 bases). Germline CDR1 is KGHSH and CDR2 is LQKENI. The CDR3 is made up of 13 amino acids. Deletions cut 4 bases from V and 4 bases from J, with 10 bases between. The chain's CDR3 is CASSRGELETQYF. CDR3 DNA: TGTGCCAGCTCACGCGGGGAGTTAGAGACCCAGTACTTC. The whole variable domain, remainder taken from reference TRBV18 and TRBJ2-5, is NAGVMQNPRHLVRRRGQEARLRCSPMKGHSHVYWYRQLPEEGLKFMVYLQKENIIDESGMPKERFSAEFPKEGPSILRIQQVVRGDSAAYFCASSRGELETQYFGPGTRLLVL.

The table lists this clonotype with many counts. The chain has TRBV7-2 and TRBJ2-3; D is unresolved. Trimming left V 5 bases short and J 4 bases short, with 7 bases between. CDR1 and CDR2 (germline): SGHTA, FQGNSA. The CDR3 sequence is 12 residues long. The CDR3 DNA reads TGTGCCAGCAGCCGGTCCGCAGATACGCAGTATTTT. This codes for CASSRSADTQYF.

This clonotype was counted a few times. This chain links TRBV12-3 or TRBV12-4 with TRBJ2-5; 11 positions agree with TRBD1. The J call may not be correct, given that the DNA end is closer to TRBJ2-7. This CDR3 is 13 amino acids long. CDR3 nucleotides: TGTGCCAGCAGTTGGGACAGGGGGTACGAGCAGTACTTC. The encoded protein is CASSWDRGYEQYF.

This clonotype has just a few counts. The chain uses TRBV29-1 and TRBJ1-2; possibly TRBD1 for D (6 bases). The CDR3 has 13 residues. V was clipped by 4 bases and J by 8 bases, with 17 bases between them. The germline gives CDR1 SQVTM, CDR2 ANQGSEA. The CDR3 protein is CSVGDPYRDGYTF. The CDR3 DNA is TGCAGCGTTGGAGATCCTTACAGGGACGGCTACACCTTC.

The CDR3 loop reads CASSLSDRENYEQYF. The CDR3 DNA sequence: TGCGCCAGCAGCCTAAGTGACAGGGAAAACTACGAGCAGTACTTC. The chain has TRBV5-1 and TRBJ2-7, with 7 bases matching TRBD1. The CDR3 has 15 residues. Germline CDR1 reads SGHRS; CDR2 reads YFSETQ. V lost 4 bases to trimming and J lost 3 bases; unmatched junction nucleotides: 10.

This clonotype came up once. One junction end disagrees with the germline gene, perhaps due to a read error. V gene TRBV2 combines with J gene TRBJ2-1; 12 bases fit TRBD2. Germline CDR1 is SNHLY and CDR2 is FYNNEI. The CDR3 loop spans 15 amino acids. CDR3 protein: CASREGLAGSNEQFF. The DNA for the CDR3 is TGTGCCAGCAGGGAAGGACTAGCGGGGTCCAATGAGCAGTTCTTC. The complete variable domain, with remaining parts taken from reference TRBV2 and TRBJ2-1, reads EPEVTQTPSHQVTQMGQEVILRCVPISNHLYFYWYRQILGQKVEFLVSFYNNEISEKSEIFDDQFSVERPDGSNFTLKIRSTKLEDSAMYFCASREGLAGSNEQFFGPGTRLTVL.

This clonotype was seen more than once but under ten times. The V gene is TRBV20-1, the J gene TRBJ2-3, with no clear D. Germline loops: CDR1 DFQATT, CDR2 SNEGSKA (reference sequence). The CDR3 sequence is 14 residues long. Between the trimmed V and J ends, which lost 0 bases and 3 bases, there was a span of 10 bases. The CDR3 DNA reads as TGCAGTGCTAGAGATCCCACAGTAACAGATACGCAGTATTTT. Translation: CSARDPTVTDTQYF.

The rearrangement uses TRBV10-3 and TRBJ2-3; TRBD1 matches 7 bases. The CDR3 totals 13 residues. Germline CDR1 is ENHRY and CDR2 is SYGVKD. V shed 6 bases, J shed 3 bases, and the junction held 3 bases outside the gene matches. The CDR3 sequence is CAISPGQTDTQYF. The CDR3 region has the DNA TGTGCCATCAGCCCGGGACAGACAGATACGCAGTATTTT.

The rearrangement links TRBV6-5 to TRBJ2-2, with D possibly being TRBD1 or TRBD2 (5 bases each). Trimming cost V 2 bases and J 6 bases, with 16 bases left between them. In germline, CDR1 is MNHEY, CDR2 SVGAGI. This CDR3 spans 16 amino acids. CDR3 sequence reads: CASSYEGRWGSGELFF. Written as DNA, the CDR3 is TGTGCCAGCAGTTACGAAGGACGCTGGGGGTCCGGGGAGCTGTTTTTT.

This clonotype was detected many times. The V and J genes are TRBV4-1 and TRBJ2-1; maybe TRBD2 (5 bases). CDR1 and CDR2 from the germline V gene are MGHRA and YSYEKL. This CDR3 has 14 amino acids. Trimming pared 0 bases from V and 7 bases from J, leaving 10 bases between. The CDR3 sequence: CASSQEGERNEQFF. The CDR3 DNA sequence: TGCGCCAGCAGCCAAGAAGGCGAGCGGAATGAGCAGTTCTTC.

For this clonotype: The germline gene is not matched at one end of the junction; a read error may be the cause. V is TRBV20-1 and J is TRBJ1-2, with D hard to call. Germline CDR1 reads DFQATT; CDR2 reads SNEGSKA (reference sequence). The CDR3 has 13 residues. The CDR3 sequence: CSARRPEHYGYTF. CDR3 nucleotides: TGCAGCGCTAGGCGGCCGGAACACTATGGCTACACCTTC.